A single sample gave rise to the 27 T cell receptor beta chains below, sequenced in a study of blood T cell repertoires in COVID-19. Sequenced by immunoSEQ multiplex PCR; TCRdb stores in-frame clones only, minus some. The table has more than 250,000 clones, 65% to 85% seen once; the top ten hold about 1.2%. Sequencing used peripheral blood. The receptor set was obtained from a woman aged 45-65 years with acute or convalescent COVID-19.

With respect to this clone: A junction boundary mismatches the germline segment, possibly from a read error. The chain combines TRBV24-1 with TRBJ1-5; maybe TRBD1 (5 bases). The CDR3 consists of 15 residues. Germline V lookup: CDR1 KGHDR, CDR2 SFDVKD. The CDR3 region is CATSGLGQGDQPQHF. In DNA form, the CDR3 reads TGTGCCACCAGTGGTTTGGGCCAGGGTGATCAGCCCCAGCATTTT.

The chain carries TRBV4-1 and TRBJ1-4; D is undetermined. The germline CDR1 and CDR2 sequences are MGHRA and YSYEKL. The CDR3 runs to 14 residues. V lost 4 bases, J lost 8 bases, and 14 bases lay in between. Here the CDR3 reads CASSLLSRGEKLFF. CDR3 in DNA: TGCGCCAGCAGCCTTTTGTCTCGAGGCGAAAAACTGTTTTTT.

V usage is TRBV18 and J usage is TRBJ1-1, with D possibly matching TRBD1 (6 bases). V lost 4 bases to trimming and J lost 0 bases, with 15 bases between them. The CDR3 runs to 16 residues. Germline CDR1 reads KGHSH; CDR2 reads LQKENI. In nucleotides, the CDR3 is TGTGCCAGCTCACGTAACAGGGCCGGTATGAACACTGAAGCTTTCTTT. Encoded protein: CASSRNRAGMNTEAFF.

The chain has TRBV19 and TRBJ2-5, with D possibly matching TRBD2 (6 bases). V was clipped by 3 bases and J by 4 bases, with 6 bases between them. Germline assignment: CDR1 LNHDA and CDR2 SQIVND (reference sequence). CDR3 length: 12 residues. CDR3 bases: TGTGCCAGTAGTATGGGAGGAGAGACCCAGTACTTC. Translated: CASSMGGETQYF.

This clone was seen once. The rearrangement joins TRBV18 to TRBJ2-7; 9 bases fit TRBD1. Unmatched junction bases numbered 6, after V lost 3 bases and J lost 3 bases. This CDR3 has 15 residues. The germline V gene encodes CDR1 KGHSH and CDR2 LQKENI. The CDR3 loop is CASSPGQGNFYEQYF. DNA of the CDR3: TGTGCCAGCTCACCCGGACAGGGGAACTTCTACGAGCAGTACTTC. The full variable domain, rest sourced from reference TRBV18 and TRBJ2-7, is NAGVMQNPRHLVRRRGQEARLRCSPMKGHSHVYWYRQLPEEGLKFMVYLQKENIIDESGMPKERFSAEFPKEGPSILRIQQVVRGDSAAYFCASSPGQGNFYEQYFGPGTRLTVT.

The chain has TRBV5-1 and TRBJ2-1, with TRBD2 matching over 8 bases. Per germline, CDR1 SGHRS and CDR2 YFSETQ. V trimming: 4 bases; J trimming: 5 bases; junction bases outside the gene matches: 11. The CDR3 runs to 16 residues. CDR3 coding DNA: TGCGCCAGCAGCCCGCAAGGGGTAGCGGGGAACAATGAGCAGTTCTTC. Residues: CASSPQGVAGNNEQFF.

This clone was detected once. The chain joins TRBV5-4 to TRBJ2-7; D tentatively fits TRBD1 or TRBD2 (6 bases each). The V end lost 4 bases, the J end lost 5 bases, and 19 bases lay between the germline ends. The CDR3 length is 15 residues. Germline CDR1 SGHNT, CDR2 YYREEE (reference sequence). The CDR3 sequence: CASSLGATSNNEQYF. CDR3 in DNA: TGTGCCAGCAGCCTGGGGGCGACTAGTAATAACGAGCAGTACTTC.

The chain carries TRBV5-1 and TRBJ2-1; TRBD2 matches 7 bases. From germline, CDR1 is SGHRS and CDR2 YFSETQ. V dropped 0 bases and J dropped 9; count of bases not matched to a gene: 9. The CDR3 contains 15 residues. DNA of the CDR3: TGCGCCAGCAGCTTGGGGAGTAGCGGGTGGGGTGAGCAGTTCTTC. This sequence encodes CASSLGSSGWGEQFF.

This chain uses TRBV19 with TRBJ1-5, with TRBD1 identical over 7 bases. This CDR3 region has 16 residues. CDR1 and CDR2 (germline): LNHDA, SQIVND (reference sequence). V was clipped by 1 base and J by 3 bases; unmatched bases: 6. As DNA, the CDR3 is TGTGCCAGTAGTATAGTTGAGGGGGCTAACAATCAGCCCCAGCATTTT. Protein product: CASSIVEGANNQPQHF.

This clone was seen ten or more times. The J gene is TRBJ1-1, the V gene TRBV11-2; D not certain. Trimming took off 5 bases at V and 2 bases at J, with 12 bases between the two ends. The CDR3 totals 14 residues. In germline, CDR1 is SGHAT, CDR2 FQNNGV. This chain's CDR3 is CASSQTFSNTEAFF. CDR3 DNA: TGTGCCAGCAGCCAGACTTTCTCCAACACTGAAGCTTTCTTT.

This clone was counted between two and nine times. The rearrangement joins TRBV5-1 to TRBJ2-2, with 10 bases matching TRBD1. The J segment lost 2 bases and the V segment lost 5 bases, leaving 12 bases of the junction unmatched. Looked up from germline, CDR1 is SGHRS and CDR2 is YFSETQ. This CDR3 spans 18 amino acids. The DNA of the CDR3 is TGCGCCAGCAGTTTAATTCCGACAGGGGGCGGAAACACCGGGGAGCTGTTTTTT. Amino acids: CASSLIPTGGGNTGELFF.

About this clone: Within the sample, other DNA sequences also encode this same CDR3. The gene calls are TRBV11-3 and TRBJ2-7, with 10 bases identical to TRBD2. CDR1 and CDR2 from the germline V gene are SGHNT and YENEEA. The CDR3 is made up of 19 amino acids. The trim removed 0 bases at V and 3 bases at J, leaving 14 bases unmatched. CDR3 DNA: TGTGCCAGCAGCTTAGAAGGTGCGGGGGAGCGGGGGGGCGGCTACGAGCAGTACGTC. This codes for CASSLEGAGERGGGYEQYV.

The chain couples TRBV12-3 or TRBV12-4 to TRBJ2-5, with 7 positions matching TRBD1. The CDR3 totals 13 residues. With 4 bases clipped from V and 3 bases from J, the junction kept 2 bases outside the gene matches. The CDR3 coding sequence is TGTGCCAGCAGTTCAGGGACAGAAGAGACCCAGTACTTC. This translates into CASSSGTEETQYF.

The rearrangement uses TRBV9 and TRBJ1-2; D might be TRBD1 (6 bases). The CDR3 sequence is 11 residues long. Germline CDR1 reads SGDLS; CDR2 reads YYNGEE. V gave up 3 bases and J gave up 6 bases, with 6 bases separating them. The CDR3 loop reads CASSEGDGYTF. The CDR3, as DNA: TGTGCCAGCAGCGAGGGGGATGGCTACACCTTC. Supplemented by reference TRBV9 and TRBJ1-2, the full variable domain reads DSGVTQTPKHLITATGQRVTLRCSPRSGDLSVYWYQQSLDQGLQFLIQYYNGEERAKGNILERFSAQQFPDLHSELNLSSLELGDSALYFCASSEGDGYTFGSGTRLTVV.

This sequence joins TRBV12-3 or TRBV12-4 and TRBJ1-5; no clear D. The CDR3 covers 13 residues. The V gene lost 6 bases and the J gene lost 0 bases, with 6 bases spanning the gap. The CDR3, as DNA: TGTGCCAGCAGGGCGGCTAGCAATCAGCCCCAGCATTTT. Translation: CASRAASNQPQHF.

The chain employs TRBV6-5 and TRBJ1-4; 7 bases are shared with TRBD1. CDR3 length: 12 residues. The V gene end was trimmed by 0 bases and the J gene end by 12 bases; junction bases not matched to a gene: 1. Germline assignment: CDR1 MNHEY and CDR2 SVGAGI. In nucleotides, the CDR3 is TGTGCCAGCAGTTACTCCGGACAGGAACTGTTTTTT. Protein sequence: CASSYSGQELFF.

The gene calls are TRBV18 and TRBJ1-1; D not resolved. The CDR3 loop spans 15 amino acids. Trimming removed 4 bases from V and 3 bases from J, with 15 bases in between. Germline-derived CDR1 and CDR2 are KGHSH and LQKENI. The CDR3 here is CASSQMGGWDTEAFF. CDR3 nucleotides: TGTGCCAGCTCACAAATGGGAGGGTGGGACACTGAAGCTTTCTTT.

V gene TRBV7-3 combines with J gene TRBJ2-1; 9 bases map to TRBD1. Trimming at V came to 6 bases and at J to 8 bases, leaving 8 bases not matched to a gene. The CDR3 is 14 amino acids. The germline gives CDR1 SGHTA, CDR2 FQGTGA. The chain's CDR3 is CASSSGTGSDEQFF. In nucleotides, the CDR3 is TGTGCCAGCAGTTCCGGGACAGGGTCGGATGAGCAGTTCTTC.

This chain connects TRBV6-5 to TRBJ1-3; tentative D call: TRBD1 (6 bases). The CDR3 is made up of 13 amino acids. The germline V gene encodes CDR1 MNHEY and CDR2 SVGAGI. V lost 9 bases and J lost 0, with 9 bases in between. The CDR3 protein is CASRQVSGNTIYF. The CDR3 nucleotides are TGTGCCAGTCGACAGGTCTCTGGAAACACCATATATTTT.

This clone turned up a few times. V gene TRBV25-1 combines with J gene TRBJ2-5, with 9 bases identical to TRBD1. Trimming removed 4 bases from V and 5 bases from J; junction bases left unmatched: 8. The CDR3 runs 15 residues. From germline, CDR1 is MGHDK and CDR2 SYGVNS. CDR3 amino acids: CASSVKQGAGETQYF. The CDR3 DNA is TGTGCCAGCAGTGTTAAACAGGGGGCCGGGGAGACCCAGTACTTC.

The CDR3 spells CASSLQGGEETQYF. CDR3 DNA sequence: TGTGCCAGCAGCTTGCAGGGAGGGGAAGAGACCCAGTACTTC. The chain joins TRBV5-4 to TRBJ2-5, with 7 bases aligning to TRBD2. CDR1 is SGHNT and CDR2 is YYREEE in the germline V gene (reference sequence). The ends lost 1 base at V and 3 bases at J; junction bases unmatched: 3. The CDR3 runs to 14 residues.

The chain has TRBV4-3 and TRBJ1-3; D is unresolved. V lost 3 bases and J 8 bases, leaving 14 bases between the germline ends. The length of the CDR3 is 14 residues. Germline V gives CDR1 LGHNA, CDR2 YSLEER. The CDR3 sequence is CASSQDSPRDTIYF. CDR3 bases: TGCGCCAGCAGCCAGGACTCCCCGAGGGACACCATATATTTT.

This clone occurred many times. The chain carries TRBV19 and TRBJ1-5; a weak D match, TRBD1 (5 bases). The CDR3 consists of 15 residues. The V and J ends lost 6 bases and 7 bases respectively, with 19 bases between them. Germline loops: CDR1 LNHDA, CDR2 SQIVND (reference sequence). The CDR3 spells CASSPRTNSIQPQHF. CDR3 in DNA: TGTGCCAGTAGCCCCCGGACAAACAGTATACAGCCCCAGCATTTT.

This sequence joins TRBV15 and TRBJ2-1; 11 bases are a match to TRBD1. The trim removed 2 bases at V and 7 bases at J, leaving 7 bases unmatched. There are 16 residues in the CDR3. The V gene's germline CDR1 is LNHNV and CDR2 YYDKDF (reference sequence). The CDR3 here is CATSRPGQGARNEQFF. In DNA form, the CDR3 reads TGTGCCACCAGCAGACCTGGACAGGGGGCTAGAAATGAGCAGTTCTTC.

This sequence joins TRBV30 and TRBJ1-2, with 7 bases identical to TRBD1. V was pared by 4 bases and J by 8 bases, with 10 bases of the junction left unmatched. This CDR3 has 13 amino acids. In germline, CDR1 is GTSNPN, CDR2 SVGIG (reference sequence). CDR3 sequence (DNA): TGTGCCTGGACTGGACAGGCGGGGACGGGCTACACCTTC. Translated: CAWTGQAGTGYTF.

The V gene is TRBV4-2, the J gene TRBJ1-3, with D maybe TRBD1 (6 bases). Germline assignment: CDR1 LGHNA and CDR2 YNFKEQ. Trimming left V 0 bases short and J 2 bases short, with 11 bases between. The CDR3 consists of 16 residues. This CDR3 reads CASSQDAGAPGNTIYF. The CDR3 DNA is TGTGCCAGCAGCCAAGATGCAGGGGCACCTGGAAACACCATATATTTT.

This clone was seen repeatedly, ten times or more. The chain is built from TRBV5-1 and TRBJ2-5, with 9 positions matching TRBD1. Germline lookup yields CDR1 SGHRS and CDR2 YFSETQ. V was pared by 4 bases and J by 9 bases, with 16 bases of the junction left unmatched. This CDR3 region has 16 residues. CDR3 region: CASSQSPGTGGMAQYF. The CDR3 region has the DNA TGCGCCAGCAGCCAATCTCCAGGAACAGGGGGCATGGCCCAGTACTTC. The whole variable domain, filled in from reference TRBV5-1 and TRBJ2-5, reads KAGVTQTPRYLIKTRGQQVTLSCSPISGHRSVSWYQQTPGQGLQFLFEYFSETQRNKGNFPGRFSGRQFSNSRSEMNVSTLELGDSALYLCASSQSPGTGGMAQYFGPGTRLLVL.